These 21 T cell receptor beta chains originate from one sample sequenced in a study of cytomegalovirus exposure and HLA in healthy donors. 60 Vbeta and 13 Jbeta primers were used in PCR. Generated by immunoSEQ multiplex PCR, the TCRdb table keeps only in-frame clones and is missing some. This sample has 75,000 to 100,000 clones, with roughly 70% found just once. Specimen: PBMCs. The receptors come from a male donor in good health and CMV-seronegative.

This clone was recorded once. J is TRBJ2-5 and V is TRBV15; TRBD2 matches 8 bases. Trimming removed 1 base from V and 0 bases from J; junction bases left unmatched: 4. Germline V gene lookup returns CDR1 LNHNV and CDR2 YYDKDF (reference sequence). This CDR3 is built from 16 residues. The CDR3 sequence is CATSRAASGYQETQYF. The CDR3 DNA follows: TGTGCCACCAGCAGAGCTGCTAGCGGGTACCAAGAGACCCAGTACTTC.

The CDR3 DNA is TGTGCCAGCAGTTTACCCCTGACAGGAAACTTAGCTAACTATGGCTACACCTTC. Translating it yields CASSLPLTGNLANYGYTF. This chain joins TRBV28 and TRBJ1-2; TRBD1 is a possible D gene (6 bases). CDR3 size: 18 residues. Germline CDR1 and CDR2: MDHEN and SYDVKM. Trimming left V 2 bases short and J 0 bases short, with 19 bases between.

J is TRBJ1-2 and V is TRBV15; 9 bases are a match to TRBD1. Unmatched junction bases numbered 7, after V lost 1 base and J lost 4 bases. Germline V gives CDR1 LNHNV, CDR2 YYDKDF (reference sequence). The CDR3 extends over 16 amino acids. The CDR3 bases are TGTGCCACCAGCAGAGCCGTCGGGACAGGGATCTATGGCTACACCTTC. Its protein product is CATSRAVGTGIYGYTF.

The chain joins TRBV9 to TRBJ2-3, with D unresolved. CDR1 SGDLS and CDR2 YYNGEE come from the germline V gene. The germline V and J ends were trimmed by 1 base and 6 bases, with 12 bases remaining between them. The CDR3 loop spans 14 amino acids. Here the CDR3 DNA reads TGTGCCAGCAGCGTAAAGATCGAGGTTGATACGCAGTATTTT. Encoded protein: CASSVKIEVDTQYF.

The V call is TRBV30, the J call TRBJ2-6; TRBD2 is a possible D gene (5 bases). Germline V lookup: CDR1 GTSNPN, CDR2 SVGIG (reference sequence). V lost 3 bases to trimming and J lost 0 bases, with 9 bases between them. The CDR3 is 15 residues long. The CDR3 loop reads CAWSSGSSGANVLTF. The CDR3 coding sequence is TGTGCCTGGAGCTCGGGGAGCTCTGGGGCCAACGTCCTGACTTTC.

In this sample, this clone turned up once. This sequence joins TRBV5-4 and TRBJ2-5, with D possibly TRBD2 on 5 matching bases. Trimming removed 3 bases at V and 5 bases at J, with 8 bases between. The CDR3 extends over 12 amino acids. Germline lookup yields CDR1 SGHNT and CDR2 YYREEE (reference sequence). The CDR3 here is CASSSGWETQYF. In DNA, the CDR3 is TGTGCCAGCAGCTCGGGGTGGGAGACCCAGTACTTC. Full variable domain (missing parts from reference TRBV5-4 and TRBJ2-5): ETGVTQSPTHLIKTRGQQVTLRCSSQSGHNTVSWYQQALGQGPQFIFQYYREEENGRGNFPPRFSGLQFPNYSSELNVNALELDDSALYLCASSSGWETQYFGPGTRLLVL.

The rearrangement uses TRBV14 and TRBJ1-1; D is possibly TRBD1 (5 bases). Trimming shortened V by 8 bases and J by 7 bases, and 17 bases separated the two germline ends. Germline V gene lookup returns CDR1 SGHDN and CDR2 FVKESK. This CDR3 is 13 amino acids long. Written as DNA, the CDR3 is TGTGCCAGCTGCCGGGACTTAGGAGGTGAAGCTTTCTTT. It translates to CASCRDLGGEAFF.

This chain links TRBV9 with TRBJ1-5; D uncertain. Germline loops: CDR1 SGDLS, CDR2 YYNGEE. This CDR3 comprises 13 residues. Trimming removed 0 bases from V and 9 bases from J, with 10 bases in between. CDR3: CASSVVEFPPQHF. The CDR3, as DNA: TGTGCCAGCAGCGTAGTGGAGTTTCCGCCCCAGCATTTT.

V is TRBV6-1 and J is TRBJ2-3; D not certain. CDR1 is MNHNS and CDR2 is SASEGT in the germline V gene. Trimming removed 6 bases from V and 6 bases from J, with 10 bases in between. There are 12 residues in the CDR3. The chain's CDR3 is CASSQLADTQYF. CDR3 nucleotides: TGTGCCAGCAGCCAACTTGCGGATACGCAGTATTTT.

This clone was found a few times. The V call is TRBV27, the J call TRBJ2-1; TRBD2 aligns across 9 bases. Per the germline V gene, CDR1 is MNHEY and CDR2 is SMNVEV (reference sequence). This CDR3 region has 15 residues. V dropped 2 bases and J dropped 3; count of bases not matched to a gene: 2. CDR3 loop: CASSLAGGRYNEQFF. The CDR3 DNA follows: TGTGCCAGCAGTTTAGCGGGAGGGCGCTACAATGAGCAGTTCTTC.

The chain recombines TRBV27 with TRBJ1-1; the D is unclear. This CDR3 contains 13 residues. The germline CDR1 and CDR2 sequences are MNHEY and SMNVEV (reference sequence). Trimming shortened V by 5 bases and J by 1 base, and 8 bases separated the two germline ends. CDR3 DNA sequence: TGTGCCAGCAGTCTCACAAGGAACACTGAAGCTTTCTTT. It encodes CASSLTRNTEAFF.

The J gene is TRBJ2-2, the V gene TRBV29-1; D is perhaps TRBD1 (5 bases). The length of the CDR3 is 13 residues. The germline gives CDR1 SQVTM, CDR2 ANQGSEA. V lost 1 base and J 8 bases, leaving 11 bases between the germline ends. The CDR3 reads CSVEGGWPGELFF. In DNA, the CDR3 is TGCAGCGTTGAAGGGGGCTGGCCGGGGGAGCTGTTTTTT.

CDR3 sequence reads: CASSSTYYNEQFF. The CDR3 nucleotides read TGTGCCAGCAGTTCCACTTATTACAATGAGCAGTTCTTC. The chain links TRBV6-5 to TRBJ2-1; no clear D gene. The CDR3 runs 13 residues. Germline CDR1 MNHEY, CDR2 SVGAGI. V lost 4 bases to trimming and J lost 4 bases, with 8 bases between them.

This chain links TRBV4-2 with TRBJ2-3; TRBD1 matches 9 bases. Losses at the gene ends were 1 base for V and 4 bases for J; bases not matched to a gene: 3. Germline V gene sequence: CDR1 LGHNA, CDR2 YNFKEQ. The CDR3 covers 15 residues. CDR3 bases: TGTGCCAGCAGCCAAGCGACAGGGGGACCAGATACGCAGTATTTT. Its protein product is CASSQATGGPDTQYF.

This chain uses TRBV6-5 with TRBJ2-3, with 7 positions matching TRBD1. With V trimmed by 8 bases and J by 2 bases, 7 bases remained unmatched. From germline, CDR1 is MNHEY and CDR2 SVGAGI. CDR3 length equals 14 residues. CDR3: CASYRDRFTDTQYF. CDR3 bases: TGTGCCAGCTATCGGGACAGATTCACAGATACGCAGTATTTT.

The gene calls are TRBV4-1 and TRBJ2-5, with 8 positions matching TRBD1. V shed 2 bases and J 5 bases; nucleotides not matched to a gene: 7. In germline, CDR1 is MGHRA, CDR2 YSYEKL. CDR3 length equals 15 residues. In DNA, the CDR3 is TGCGCCAGCAGCCAACCGGGCAGGGGGCGGGAGACCCAGTACTTC. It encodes CASSQPGRGRETQYF.

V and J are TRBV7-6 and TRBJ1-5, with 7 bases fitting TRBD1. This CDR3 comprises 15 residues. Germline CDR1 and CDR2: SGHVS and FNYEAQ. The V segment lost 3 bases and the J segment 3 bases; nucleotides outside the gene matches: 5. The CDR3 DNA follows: TGTGCCAGCAGCTTGACAGGGAGAGACAATCAGCCCCAGCATTTT. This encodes CASSLTGRDNQPQHF.

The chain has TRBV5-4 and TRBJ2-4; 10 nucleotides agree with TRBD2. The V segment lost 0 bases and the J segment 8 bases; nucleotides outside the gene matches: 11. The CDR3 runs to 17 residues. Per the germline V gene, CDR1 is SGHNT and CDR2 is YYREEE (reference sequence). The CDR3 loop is CASSLARSGRAEDIQYF. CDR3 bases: TGTGCCAGCAGCTTGGCTAGGAGCGGGAGGGCCGAGGACATTCAGTACTTC.

The CDR3 loop is CASSISQGAQNYGYTF. The CDR3 region has the DNA TGCGCCAGCAGTATTTCACAGGGGGCGCAAAACTATGGCTACACCTTC. The rearrangement uses TRBV5-1 and TRBJ1-2; 9 nucleotides agree with TRBD1. Germline loops: CDR1 SGHRS, CDR2 YFSETQ. The CDR3 is 16 amino acids. V lost 5 bases, J lost 2 bases, and 10 bases stayed unmatched.

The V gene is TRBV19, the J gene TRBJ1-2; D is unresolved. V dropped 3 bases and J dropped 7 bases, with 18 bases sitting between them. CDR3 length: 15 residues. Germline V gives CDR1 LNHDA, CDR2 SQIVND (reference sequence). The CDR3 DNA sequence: TGTGCCAGTAGTATGAATGTAGATTGGCGGTCTGGCTACACCTTC. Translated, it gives CASSMNVDWRSGYTF.

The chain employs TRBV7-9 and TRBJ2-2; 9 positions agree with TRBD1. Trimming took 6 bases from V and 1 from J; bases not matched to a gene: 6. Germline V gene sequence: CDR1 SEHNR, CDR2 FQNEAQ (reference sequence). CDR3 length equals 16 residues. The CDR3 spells CASSPGTGLNTGELFF. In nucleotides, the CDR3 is TGTGCCAGCAGTCCCGGGACAGGGCTGAACACCGGGGAGCTGTTTTTT. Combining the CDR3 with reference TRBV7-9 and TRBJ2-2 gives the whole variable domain DTGVSQNPRHKITKRGQNVTFRCDPISEHNRLYWYRQTLGQGPEFLTYFQNEAQLEKSRLLSDRFSAERPKGSFSTLEIQRTEQGDSAMYLCASSPGTGLNTGELFFGEGSRLTVL.